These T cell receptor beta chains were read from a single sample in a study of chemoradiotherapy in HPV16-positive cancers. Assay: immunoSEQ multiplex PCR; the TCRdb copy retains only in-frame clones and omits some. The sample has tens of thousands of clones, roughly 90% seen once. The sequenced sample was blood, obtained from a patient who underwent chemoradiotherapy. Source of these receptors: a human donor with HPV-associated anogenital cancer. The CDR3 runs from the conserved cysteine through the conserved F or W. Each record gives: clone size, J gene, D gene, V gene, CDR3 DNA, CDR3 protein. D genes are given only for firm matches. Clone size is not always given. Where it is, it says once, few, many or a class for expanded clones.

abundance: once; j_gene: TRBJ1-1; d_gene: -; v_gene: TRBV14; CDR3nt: TGTGCCAGCAGCCAAGATAGGGTGGCAAGAAATTTT; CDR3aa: CASSQDRVARNF
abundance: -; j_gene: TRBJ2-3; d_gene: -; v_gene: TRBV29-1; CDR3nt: TGCAGCGTTCCGGGGAACAGCACAGATACGCAGTATTTT; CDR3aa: CSVPGNSTDTQYF
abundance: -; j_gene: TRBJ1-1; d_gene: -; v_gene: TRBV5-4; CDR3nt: TGTGCCAGCAGCTCGCGAGCAGGGCAGAACACTGAAGCTTTCTTT; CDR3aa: CASSSRAGQNTEAFF
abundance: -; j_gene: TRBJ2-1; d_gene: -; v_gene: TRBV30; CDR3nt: TGTGCCTGGAGTGTACGGGCTTCCTACAATGAGCAGTTCTTC; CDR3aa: CAWSVRASYNEQFF
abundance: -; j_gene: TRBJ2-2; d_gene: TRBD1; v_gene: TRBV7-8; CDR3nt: TGTGCCAGCACCTCGTCAGTCCCGGGACAGAAGCCCGCGAACACCGGGGAGCTGTTTTTT; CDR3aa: CASTSSVPGQKPANTGELFF
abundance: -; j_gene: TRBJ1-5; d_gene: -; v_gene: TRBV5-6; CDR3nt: TGTGCCAGCAGCTTGGTTGGGGCTAGCAATCAGCCCCAGCATTTT; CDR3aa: CASSLVGASNQPQHF
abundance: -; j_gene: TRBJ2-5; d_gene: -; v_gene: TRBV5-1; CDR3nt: TGCGCCAGCAGCCCGAACGCCGGTGGAGAAGAGACCCAGTACTTC; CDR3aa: CASSPNAGGEETQYF
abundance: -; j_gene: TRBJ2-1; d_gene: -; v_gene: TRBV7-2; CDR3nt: TGTGCCAGCAGCTTAAGGTACAATGAGCAGTTCTTC; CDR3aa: CASSLRYNEQFF
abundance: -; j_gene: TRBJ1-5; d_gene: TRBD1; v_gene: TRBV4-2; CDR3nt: TGTGCCAGCAGCCAAGATGCAGGGGGGGGAGGTCAGCCCCAGCATTTT; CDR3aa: CASSQDAGGGGQPQHF
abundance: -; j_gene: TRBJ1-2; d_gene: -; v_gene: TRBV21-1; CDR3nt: TGTGCCAGCAGCAAACCCCCGCAGGGCTACTATGGCTACACCTTC; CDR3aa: CASSKPPQGYYGYTF
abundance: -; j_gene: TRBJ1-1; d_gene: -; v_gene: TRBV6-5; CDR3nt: TGTGCCAGCAGGCGGCAGGGGCGCGTCACTGAAGCTTTCTTT; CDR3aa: CASRRQGRVTEAFF
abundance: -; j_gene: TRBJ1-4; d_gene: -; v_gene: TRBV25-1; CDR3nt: TGTGCCAGCAGCCCCCGGGAGATACTTAATGAAAAACTGTTTTTT; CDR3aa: CASSPREILNEKLFF
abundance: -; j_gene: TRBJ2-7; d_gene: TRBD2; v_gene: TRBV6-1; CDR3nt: TGTGCCAGCAGCTTTCGGGGGGAAGGGTCCTACGAGCAGTACTTC; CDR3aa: CASSFRGEGSYEQYF
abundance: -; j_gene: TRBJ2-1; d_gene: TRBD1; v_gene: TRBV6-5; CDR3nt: TGTGCCAGCACCCGGACAGGGTACAATGAGCAGTTCTTC; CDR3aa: CASTRTGYNEQFF
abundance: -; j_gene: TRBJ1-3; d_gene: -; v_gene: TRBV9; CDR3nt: TGTGCCAGCAGCGTGGGGGAGGGCACCATATATTTT; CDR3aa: CASSVGEGTIYF
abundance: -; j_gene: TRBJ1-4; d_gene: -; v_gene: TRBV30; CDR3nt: TGTGCCTGGACCTACGGATCAACTAATGAAAAACTGTTTTTT; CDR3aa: CAWTYGSTNEKLFF
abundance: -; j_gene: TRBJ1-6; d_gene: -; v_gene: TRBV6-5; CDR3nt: TGTGCCAGCGCGGGCGACAGGCGTAATTCACCCCTCCACTTT; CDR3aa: CASAGDRRNSPLHF
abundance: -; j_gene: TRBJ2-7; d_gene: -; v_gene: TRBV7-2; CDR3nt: TGTGCCAGCATCGGAGCGGGCTTCGCCTACGAGCAGTACTTC; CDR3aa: CASIGAGFAYEQYF
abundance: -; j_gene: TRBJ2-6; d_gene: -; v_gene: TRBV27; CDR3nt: TGTGCCAGCAGTTTTGGTAACTCTGGGGCCAACGTCCTGACTTTC; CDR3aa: CASSFGNSGANVLTF
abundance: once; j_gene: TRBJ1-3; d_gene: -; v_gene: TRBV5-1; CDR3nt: TGCGCCAGCAGCCCGAGGGAGAACTCTGGAAACACCATATATTTT; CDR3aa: CASSPRENSGNTIYF
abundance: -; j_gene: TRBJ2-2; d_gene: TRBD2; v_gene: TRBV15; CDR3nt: TGTGCCACCAGCAGAGATGGGGAGGGAACGAACACCGGGGAGCTGTTTTTT; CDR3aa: CATSRDGEGTNTGELFF
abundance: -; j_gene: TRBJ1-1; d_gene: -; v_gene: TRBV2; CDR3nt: TGTGCCAGCAGTGCACAGGGTACAGCGCTAAGGGACACTGAAGCTTTCTTT; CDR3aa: CASSAQGTALRDTEAFF
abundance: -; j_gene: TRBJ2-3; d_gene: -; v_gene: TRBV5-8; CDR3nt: TGTGCCAGCAGCCCACGACTGACAGATACGCAGTATTTT; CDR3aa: CASSPRLTDTQYF
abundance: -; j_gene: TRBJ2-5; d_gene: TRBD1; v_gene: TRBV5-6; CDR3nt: TGTGCCAGCAGCTTTACAGGGGTGGAGACCCAGTACTTC; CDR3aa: CASSFTGVETQYF
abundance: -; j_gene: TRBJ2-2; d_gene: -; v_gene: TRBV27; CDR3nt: TGTGCCAGCAGTTTATCTAGGGGTTACACCGGGGAGCTGTTTTTT; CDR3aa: CASSLSRGYTGELFF
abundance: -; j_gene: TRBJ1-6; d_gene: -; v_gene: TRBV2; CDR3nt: TGTGCCAGCATTGGGACAACTAATTCACCCCTCCACTTT; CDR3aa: CASIGTTNSPLHF